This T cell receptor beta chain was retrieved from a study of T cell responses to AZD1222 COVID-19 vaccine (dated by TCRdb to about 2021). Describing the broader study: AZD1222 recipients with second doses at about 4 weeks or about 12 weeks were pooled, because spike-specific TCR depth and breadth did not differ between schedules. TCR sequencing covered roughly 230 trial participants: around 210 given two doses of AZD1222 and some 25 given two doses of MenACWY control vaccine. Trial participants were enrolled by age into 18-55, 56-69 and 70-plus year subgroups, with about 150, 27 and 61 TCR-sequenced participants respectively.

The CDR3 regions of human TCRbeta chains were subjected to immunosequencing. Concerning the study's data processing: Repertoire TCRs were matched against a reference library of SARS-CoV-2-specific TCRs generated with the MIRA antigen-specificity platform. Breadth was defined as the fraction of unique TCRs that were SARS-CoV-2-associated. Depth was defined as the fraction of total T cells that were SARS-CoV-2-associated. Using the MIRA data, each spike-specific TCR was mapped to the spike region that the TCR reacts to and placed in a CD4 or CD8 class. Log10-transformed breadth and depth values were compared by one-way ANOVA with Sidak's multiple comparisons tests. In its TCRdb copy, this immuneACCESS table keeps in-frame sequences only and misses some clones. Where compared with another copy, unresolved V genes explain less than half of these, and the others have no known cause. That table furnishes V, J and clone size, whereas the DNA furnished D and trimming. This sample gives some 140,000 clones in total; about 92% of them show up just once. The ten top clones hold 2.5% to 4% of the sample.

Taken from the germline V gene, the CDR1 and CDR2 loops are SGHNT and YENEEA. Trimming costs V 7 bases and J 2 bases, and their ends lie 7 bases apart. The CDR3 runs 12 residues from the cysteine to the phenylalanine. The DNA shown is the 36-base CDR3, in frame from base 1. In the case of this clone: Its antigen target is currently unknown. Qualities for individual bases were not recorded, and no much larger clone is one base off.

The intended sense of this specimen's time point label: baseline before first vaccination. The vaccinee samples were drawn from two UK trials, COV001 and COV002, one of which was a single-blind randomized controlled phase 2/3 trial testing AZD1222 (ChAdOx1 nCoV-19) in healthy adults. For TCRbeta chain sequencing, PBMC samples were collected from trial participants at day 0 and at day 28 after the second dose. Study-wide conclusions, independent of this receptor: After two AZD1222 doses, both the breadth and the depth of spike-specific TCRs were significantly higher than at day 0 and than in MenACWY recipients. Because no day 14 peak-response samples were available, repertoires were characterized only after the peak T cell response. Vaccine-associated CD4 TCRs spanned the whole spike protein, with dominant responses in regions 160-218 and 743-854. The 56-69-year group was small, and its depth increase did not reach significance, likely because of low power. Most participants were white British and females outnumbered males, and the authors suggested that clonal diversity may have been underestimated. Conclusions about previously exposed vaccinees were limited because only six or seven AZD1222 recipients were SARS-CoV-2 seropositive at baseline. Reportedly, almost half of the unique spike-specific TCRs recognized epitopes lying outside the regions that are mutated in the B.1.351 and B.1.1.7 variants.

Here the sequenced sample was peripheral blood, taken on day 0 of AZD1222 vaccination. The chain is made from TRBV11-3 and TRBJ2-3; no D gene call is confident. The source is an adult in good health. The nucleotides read TGTGCCAGCATCATCCTCACAGATACGCAGTATTTT. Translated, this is CASIILTDTQYF.